Detailed here is one TCR beta chain. Its matching antigen is unknown. This specimen comes from a study of T cells expressing NK-cell markers. General observations from the study: A handful of donors likewise had their CD3+CD56-NKG2C+ fraction led by these clonotypes.

Germline V gene lookup returns CDR1 DFQATT and CDR2 SNEGSKA (reference sequence). The CDR3 runs to 16 residues. The cDNA for TCR beta came from 5'RACE template switching with UMIs. TCRdb re-called the 5' RACE reads; every CDR3 protein appears as one record, without DNA. This repertoire includes fewer than 400,000 distinct CDR3 sequences. This receptor was identified in a man aged 18-75 years in good health. The gene calls are TRBV20-1 and TRBJ1-3; the TCRdb call, TRBD1, lacks DNA for checking. Material: blood T cells: a sorted CD56 or NKG2C T cell subset, CD4+ or CD8+ T cells, or bulk PBMC T cells (not recorded which). CDR3 amino acids: CSASTGGPYSGNTIYF.